This T cell receptor (beta chain) is from a study of Ad26.COV2.S vaccination and SARS-CoV-2 variants. Turning to the study itself: The donor was enrolled in the Ad26.COV2.S arm of the COV1001 trial. Overall study results and limits: Post-vaccination spike-specific CD8+ and CD4+ T cell responses reportedly had substantial breadth. Placebo recipients showed lower spike-specific TCR breadth than vaccinees.

Method: immunoSEQ multiplex PCR; TCRdb's copy keeps in-frame clones and lacks some. The sample lists fewer than 500,000 clones, around 90% occurring once. Of note for this clone: Antigen: not known.

Treatment reported: around 19 received Ad26.COV2.S at low or high dose, single or two shots; about 5 received placebo; per-sample allocation not given. Specimens were obtained on day 63 following the first vaccine or placebo injection. Ad26 vector vaccine expressed Wuhan-strain SARS-CoV-2 spike. This CDR3 has 14 residues. Trimming left V 2 bases short and J 2 bases short, with 8 bases between. CDR1 is SGHTA, CDR2 FQGTGA, per germline. The chain recombines TRBV7-3 with TRBJ2-3; D uncertain. The material sequenced was peripheral blood, taken in a trial of Ad26.COV2.S vaccine versus placebo. The sequence was obtained from a person aged 18-65 years who received the Ad26.COV2.S COVID-19 vaccine or a placebo. The CDR3 here is CASSLQRDTDTQYF. The CDR3 DNA reads as TGTGCCAGCAGCTTACAGCGAGACACAGATACGCAGTATTTT.